Detailed here is one TCR beta chain. Its antigen is currently not known. Per-base quality was not reported, and no clone a single base away is much larger than it. Each collaborating institution followed its own protocols to collect whole blood in K2EDTA tubes. For TCRbeta analysis, collaborators shipped samples in one of three forms: frozen whole blood, isolated PBMCs, or DNA extracted from either of those sample types. The data were taken from a study of blood T cell repertoires in COVID-19 (TCRdb year 2020). Regarding the research as a whole: Samples covering the acute and convalescent phases of COVID-19 were provided by collaborators in the United States, Italy and Spain. The prospective study material was composed of cDNA or gDNA derived from T cells, B-cell-depleted T cells, or PBMCs. The dataset comprised deeply sampled blood TCRbeta repertoires from subjects exposed to, actively infected with, or recovered from COVID-19. The repertoires were released in a freely available public database meant as a resource for research on the immune response to SARS-CoV-2. Samples came from the ongoing ImmuneRACE study (first 160 participants) plus 1,254 subjects from 6 global collaborators. A de-identified subject ID, COVID-19 status, age in years and sex were almost always included in the sample metadata. HLA class I and class II types, where available, came from metadata supplied by the sample provider rather than from assay-based typing.

Broad study findings and their caveats: The amount of clinical and demographic metadata varied by source and participant and was provided uncurated.

The immunoSEQ Assay, a bias-controlled multiplex PCR, was used to amplify TCRbeta CDR3 regions from genomic DNA. The paper's data handling went like this. The number of nucleated cells in each sample was estimated by amplification of reference gene primers within the assay. Sequence reads were collapsed and filtered to measure the absolute abundance of every unique TCRbeta CDR3 rearrangement. For each sample, productive Simpson clonality was calculated by taking the square root of Simpson's diversity index across productive rearrangements. TCRdb holds this immuneACCESS table with in-frame rearrangements only. Some clones are missing; in checked studies, unresolved V genes explain under half, and the rest has no known cause. V and J calls and clone size are copied from that table; D and trimming were computed from the DNA. The sample contains 60,000 to 75,000 clones, about four fifths of them found a single time. About 9.8% of the sample goes to the ten largest clones.

This receptor was identified in a woman of 80 years or more with acute or convalescent COVID-19. The sample consisted of peripheral blood.

The base sequence is TGCGCCAGCAGCTTGGGGACTCTAAGCACTGAAGCTTTCTTT. Its translation reads: CASSLGTLSTEAFF. The rearrangement joined TRBV5-1 to TRBJ1-1; no D gene can be assigned with confidence. V is pared back by 0 bases and J by 4 bases, with 10 bases lying between the germline termini. Taken from cysteine to phenylalanine, the CDR3 has 14 residues. Kept here is only the CDR3 DNA, which spans 42 bases and is read in frame from base 1. CDR1 and CDR2 are drawn from the germline V gene: SGHRS, YFSETQ.